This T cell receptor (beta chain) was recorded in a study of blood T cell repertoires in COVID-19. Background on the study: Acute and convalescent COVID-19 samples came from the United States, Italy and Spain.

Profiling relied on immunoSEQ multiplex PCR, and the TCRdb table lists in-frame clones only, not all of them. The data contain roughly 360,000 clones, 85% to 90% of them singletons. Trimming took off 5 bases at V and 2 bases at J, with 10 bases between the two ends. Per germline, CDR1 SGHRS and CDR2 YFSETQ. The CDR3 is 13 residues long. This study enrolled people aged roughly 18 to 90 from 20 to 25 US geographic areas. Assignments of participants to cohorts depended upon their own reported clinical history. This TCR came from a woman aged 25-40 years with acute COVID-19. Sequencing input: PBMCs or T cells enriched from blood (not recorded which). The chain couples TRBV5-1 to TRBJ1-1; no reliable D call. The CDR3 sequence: CASRSFLNTEAFF. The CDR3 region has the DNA TGCGCCAGCAGGAGCTTCTTAAACACTGAAGCTTTCTTT. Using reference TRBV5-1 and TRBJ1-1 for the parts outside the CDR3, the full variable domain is KAGVTQTPRYLIKTRGQQVTLSCSPISGHRSVSWYQQTPGQGLQFLFEYFSETQRNKGNFPGRFSGRQFSNSRSEMNVSTLELGDSALYLCASRSFLNTEAFFGQGTRLTVV.